The next 3 T cell receptor beta chains were all read from a single sample in a study of T cell responses to AZD1222 COVID-19 vaccine. The table came from immunoSEQ multiplex PCR; TCRdb's copy has only in-frame clones and leaves some out. The sample includes some 70,000 clones, approximately 85% of them seen just once. Sequenced here: peripheral blood, sampled on day 0 of AZD1222 vaccination. The origin of the receptors is an adult in good health.

J is TRBJ1-5 and V is TRBV9; D gene uncertain. The CDR3 has 12 amino acids. Deletions cut 0 bases from V and 6 bases from J, with 4 bases between. CDR1 and CDR2 (germline): SGDLS, YYNGEE. Here the CDR3 DNA reads TGTGCCAGCAGCGTAGGGTTTCAGCCCCAGCATTTT. Amino acids: CASSVGFQPQHF.

The chain is built from TRBV10-3 and TRBJ1-5; D ambiguous. The CDR3 is 14 amino acids. With 6 bases removed from V and 5 bases from J, the gap between germline ends came to 14 bases. Germline V gene sequence: CDR1 ENHRY, CDR2 SYGVKD. The CDR3 DNA reads TGTGCCATCAGGGCCACGGAGGGCGATCAGCCCCAGCATTTT. It translates to CAIRATEGDQPQHF.

The chain joins TRBV11-2 to TRBJ1-1, with 8 bases fitting TRBD1. The V and J ends lost 1 base and 10 bases, in that order; junction bases with no gene match: 8. CDR1 and CDR2 from the germline V gene are SGHAT and FQNNGV. The CDR3 sequence is 14 residues long. CDR3 DNA: TGTGCCAGCAGCTTAGCGGGACAGGCCGGTTCAGCTTTCTTT. It is translated as CASSLAGQAGSAFF.